This TCR beta chain was recovered during a study of T-cell reconstitution after alpha-beta-depleted transplantation in children. The CDR3 consists of 12 residues. Trimming pared 5 bases from V and 5 bases from J, leaving 13 bases between. Germline V gives CDR1 DFQATT, CDR2 SNEGSKA (reference sequence). For TCRbeta, the library was prepared with unique molecular identifiers. Each CDR3 protein is one row after TCRdb ran MiXCR on the PCR reads. The data show more than 450,000 distinct CDR3 sequences, with 15% to 20% seen just once and over 3% held by the top ten. This specimen consisted of PBMCs from the stem cell graft donor, obtained from the stem cell graft. The chain is built from TRBV20-1 and TRBJ2-7; D gene unclear. The TCR comes from a human donor who donated a stem cell graft to a child with acute lymphoblastic leukemia. The CDR3 DNA follows: TGCAGTGCTGATCCCCGGACCGACGAGCAGTACTTC. Its protein is CSADPRTDEQYF.